The rows below give T cell receptor beta chains drawn from one sample of a study of cytomegalovirus exposure and HLA in healthy donors. Clones were read by immunoSEQ multiplex PCR, and TCRdb kept only the in-frame ones, dropping some. The sample has 38,000 or so clones. The specimen sequenced was PBMCs. These receptors came from a man in his forties or fifties in good health and CMV-seropositive. Each CDR3 is given with its conserved first and last residue. Fields, in order: V gene, D gene, J gene, CDR3 protein, CDR3 DNA. A D gene is named only where the DNA matches it firmly.

>TRBV10-3|-|TRBJ1-5
CAISDYGNQPQHF
TGTGCCATCAGTGATTATGGCAATCAGCCCCAGCATTTT
>TRBV6-5|-|TRBJ1-5
CASSKDTYQPQHF
TGTGCCAGCAGTAAAGACACGTATCAGCCCCAGCATTTT
>TRBV2|-|TRBJ1-2
CASSTQDYGYTF
TGTGCCAGCAGTACGCAGGACTATGGCTACACCTTC
>TRBV30|-|TRBJ2-7
CACCLGDSYEQYF
TGTGCCTGCTGTCTAGGGGACTCCTACGAGCAGTACTTC
>TRBV25-1|-|TRBJ2-7
CASSDPRGTYEQYF
TGTGCCAGCAGTGATCCCCGCGGGACCTACGAGCAGTACTTC
>TRBV5-1|-|TRBJ2-7
CASSQAGEQYF
TGCGCCAGCAGCCAGGCGGGCGAGCAGTACTTC
>TRBV28|TRBD1|TRBJ2-7
CASSEGQAFYEQYF
TGTGCCAGCAGTGAGGGACAGGCCTTCTACGAGCAGTACTTC
>TRBV27|TRBD2|TRBJ2-1
CASRELAGGFNEQFF
TGTGCCAGCAGGGAACTAGCGGGAGGCTTCAATGAGCAGTTCTTC
>TRBV28|TRBD1|TRBJ2-7
CASNPGQGYEQYF
TGTGCCAGCAACCCGGGACAGGGCTACGAGCAGTACTTC
>TRBV6-5|-|TRBJ2-1
CASSYGGLSNEQFF
TGTGCCAGCAGTTACGGGGGACTTTCCAATGAGCAGTTCTTC
>TRBV5-1|TRBD2|TRBJ2-1
CASSSLAGGPGEQFF
TGCGCCAGCAGCTCTCTAGCGGGAGGGCCGGGTGAGCAGTTCTTC
>TRBV7-3|-|TRBJ1-1
CASSLTWGGNTEAFF
TGTGCCAGCAGCTTAACATGGGGGGGGAACACTGAAGCTTTCTTT
>TRBV5-6|-|TRBJ2-2
CASSFSVPGELFF
TGTGCCAGCAGCTTCAGCGTCCCCGGGGAGCTGTTTTTT
>TRBV5-1|-|TRBJ1-1
CASSLERVSTEAFF
TGCGCCAGCAGCTTGGAGAGGGTAAGCACTGAAGCTTTCTTT
>TRBV5-1|TRBD2|TRBJ2-1
CASSSGLAGVGNEQFF
TGCGCCAGCAGCTCGGGACTAGCGGGAGTAGGAAATGAGCAGTTCTTC
>TRBV10-1|-|TRBJ2-5
CASSESTGETQYF
TGCGCCAGCAGTGAGTCGACTGGAGAGACCCAGTACTTC
>TRBV10-3|-|TRBJ2-1
CAISGRDWASGEQFF
TGTGCCATCAGTGGTCGGGACTGGGCTTCGGGTGAGCAGTTCTTC
>TRBV10-3|-|TRBJ1-1
CATRQDLNTEAFF
TGTGCCACCCGACAGGATTTGAACACTGAAGCTTTCTTT
>TRBV7-7|TRBD1|TRBJ2-7
CASSLGVQGTEQYF
TGTGCTAGCAGCTTAGGGGTACAGGGGACCGAGCAGTACTTC
>TRBV30|-|TRBJ2-5
CAWSVPGETQYF
TGTGCCTGGAGTGTACCCGGAGAGACCCAGTACTTC